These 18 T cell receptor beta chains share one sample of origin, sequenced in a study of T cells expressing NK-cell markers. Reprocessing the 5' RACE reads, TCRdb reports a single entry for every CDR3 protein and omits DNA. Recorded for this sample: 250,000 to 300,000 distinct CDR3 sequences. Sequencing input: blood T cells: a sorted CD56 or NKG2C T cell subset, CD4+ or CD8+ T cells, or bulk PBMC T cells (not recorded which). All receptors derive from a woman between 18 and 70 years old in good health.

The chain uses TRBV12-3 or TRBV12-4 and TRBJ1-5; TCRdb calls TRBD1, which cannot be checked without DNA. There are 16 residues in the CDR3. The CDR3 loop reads CASSPVWSGGNQPQHF.

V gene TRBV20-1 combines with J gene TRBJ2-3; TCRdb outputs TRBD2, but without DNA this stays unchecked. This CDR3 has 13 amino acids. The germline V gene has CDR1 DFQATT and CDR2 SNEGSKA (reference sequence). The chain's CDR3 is CSGTETASGTQYF.

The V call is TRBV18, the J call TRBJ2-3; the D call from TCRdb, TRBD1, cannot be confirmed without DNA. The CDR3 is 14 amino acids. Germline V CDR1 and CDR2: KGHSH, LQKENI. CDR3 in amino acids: CASSPLEGRDTQYF.

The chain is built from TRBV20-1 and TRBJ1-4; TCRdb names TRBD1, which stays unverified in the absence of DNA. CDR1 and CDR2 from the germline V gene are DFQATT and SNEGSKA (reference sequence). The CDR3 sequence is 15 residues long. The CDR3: CSAREAETGGEKLFF.

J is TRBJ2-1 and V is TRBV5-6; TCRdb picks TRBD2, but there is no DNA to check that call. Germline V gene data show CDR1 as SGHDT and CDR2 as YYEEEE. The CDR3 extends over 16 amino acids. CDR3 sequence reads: CASSALGVAGGNEQFF.

The CDR3 protein is CASSLGPGEADTQYF. The chain uses TRBV28 and TRBJ2-3; there is no DNA to check the TCRdb D call of TRBD1. Germline CDR1 is MDHEN and CDR2 is SYDVKM. This CDR3 has 15 amino acids.

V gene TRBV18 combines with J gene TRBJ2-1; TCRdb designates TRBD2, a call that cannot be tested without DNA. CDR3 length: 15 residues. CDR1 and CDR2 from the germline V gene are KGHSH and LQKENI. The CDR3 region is CASSPPPAGRSEQFF.

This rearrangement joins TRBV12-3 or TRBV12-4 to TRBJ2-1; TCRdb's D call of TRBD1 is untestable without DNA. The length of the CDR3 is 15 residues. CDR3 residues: CASSLGRGPHNEQFF.

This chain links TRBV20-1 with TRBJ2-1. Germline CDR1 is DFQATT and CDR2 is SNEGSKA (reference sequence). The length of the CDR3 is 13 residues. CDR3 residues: CSARGQPYNEQFF.

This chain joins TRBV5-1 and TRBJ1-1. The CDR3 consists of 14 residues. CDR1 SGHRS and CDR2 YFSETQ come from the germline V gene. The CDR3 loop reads CASSLDSTWTEAFF.

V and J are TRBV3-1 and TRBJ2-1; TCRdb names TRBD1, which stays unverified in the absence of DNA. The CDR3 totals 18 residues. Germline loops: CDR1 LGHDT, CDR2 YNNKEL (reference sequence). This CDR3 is CASSQGVGGASSYNEQFF.

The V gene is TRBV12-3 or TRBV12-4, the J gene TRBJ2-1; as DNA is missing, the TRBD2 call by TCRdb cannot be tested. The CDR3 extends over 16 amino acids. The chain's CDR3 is CASGEDLSRSYNEQFF.

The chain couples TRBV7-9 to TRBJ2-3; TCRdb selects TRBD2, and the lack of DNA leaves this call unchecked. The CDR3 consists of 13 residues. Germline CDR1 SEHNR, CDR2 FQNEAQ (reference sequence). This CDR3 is CASSGGLPDTQYF.

This CDR3 reads CASSRGDRYRF. The chain carries TRBV7-2 and TRBJ2-1; the D gene TCRdb calls, TRBD1, cannot be checked with no DNA. Germline V CDR1 and CDR2: SGHTA, FQGNSA. This CDR3 is 11 amino acids long.

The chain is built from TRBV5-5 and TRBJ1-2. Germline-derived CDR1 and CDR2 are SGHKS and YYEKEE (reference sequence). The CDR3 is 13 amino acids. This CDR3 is CASSFGDNYGYTF.

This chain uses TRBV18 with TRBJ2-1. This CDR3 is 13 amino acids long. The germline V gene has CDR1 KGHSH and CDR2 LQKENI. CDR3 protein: CASSITANNEQFF. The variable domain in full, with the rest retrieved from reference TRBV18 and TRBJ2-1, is NAGVMQNPRHLVRRRGQEARLRCSPMKGHSHVYWYRQLPEEGLKFMVYLQKENIIDESGMPKERFSAEFPKEGPSILRIQQVVRGDSAAYFCASSITANNEQFFGPGTRLTVL.

CDR3 loop: CASSQGAGQGLNQPQHF. The rearrangement joins TRBV4-1 to TRBJ1-5; lacking DNA, the TRBD1 call made by TCRdb goes unchecked. This CDR3 contains 17 residues. CDR1 MGHRA and CDR2 YSYEKL come from the germline V gene.

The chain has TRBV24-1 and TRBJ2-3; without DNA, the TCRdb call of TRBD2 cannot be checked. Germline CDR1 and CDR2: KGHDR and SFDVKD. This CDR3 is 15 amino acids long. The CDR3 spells CATRETSGSGDTQYF.